The T cell receptor (beta chain) under discussion was sequenced for a study of T cells in Graves' hyperthyroidism and ophthalmopathy (dated by TCRdb to the late 2010s). In terms of the full investigation: Peripheral blood was collected at initial diagnosis, before any treatment. TCR V-J signatures able to tell the groups apart were searched for in a discovery cohort of some 100 patients, of whom more than 40 had Graves' ophthalmopathy and 55 to 60 had stable Graves' hyperthyroidism. Following sampling, methimazole starting at 30 mg daily was given to hyperthyroidism patients, and high-dose intravenous methylprednisolone was given to ophthalmopathy patients. According to the paper, TCR Vbeta CDR3 sequencing was carried out on 135 peripheral blood samples, which came from fewer than 50 ophthalmopathy, around 74 hyperthyroidism and 17 progressor patients. In more than 5 Graves' hyperthyroidism patients, the study also compared T-cell repertoires from thyroid tissue with T-cell repertoires from blood. The approximately 100 discovery patients were randomly divided into training and test sets at a 7:3 ratio. Prospective prediction of ophthalmopathy was tested in an independent validation cohort of about 19 hyperthyroidism patients and 15 to 17 patients who later progressed to ophthalmopathy.

The study at large found these results: A model built on a 13 V-J signature distinguished ophthalmopathy from stable hyperthyroidism, reaching 87.88% sensitivity and approximately 81% specificity in cross-validation and 80%/75% in testing. Sample size was not statistically predetermined, and blinding of investigators to group allocation was not performed. In validation, the model predicted progression to ophthalmopathy a median of around six months before onset, with about 70% sensitivity and 72.22% specificity. Most expanded thyroid clonotypes (frequency above 0.001) were also found in blood, which suggests that blood repertoires may mirror thyroid immune responses.

Stable Graves' hyperthyroidism was defined as the absence of progression to ophthalmopathy over 18 months of follow-up. Hyperthyroidism patients were newly diagnosed, had a disease duration of under 2 months, and were aged 18 to 65 years. Exclusion was applied to patients with uncontrolled infections, other autoimmune diseases, pregnancy or lactation. Diagnoses relied on clinical symptoms, serum thyroxine and TRAb, thyroid ultrasound and orbital computed tomography. Ficoll-Paque density gradient centrifugation was used to isolate PBMCs from around 10 ml of fresh peripheral blood. Total RNA was extracted with Trizol reagent, and quality was checked on an Agilent 2100 Bioanalyzer. This clonotype was detected many times. It lacks a known antigen. No base-level quality is on record; no much larger clone is a single base apart. The TCR beta CDR3 regions were amplified from RNA transcripts. For the first round of RT-PCR on the TCR CDR3, the HTBI primer set was used together with the Qiagen OneStep RT-PCR kit. The libraries were constructed in a second round of multiplex PCR and then size-selected and purified. The libraries were sequenced on an Illumina HiSeq2000 using paired-end 100 bp reads. The paper's data handling went like this. SOAPnuke was used to process the raw data, removing reads that contained adapters or uncalled bases, had a mean Phred below 15, or lacked an exact match to the constant primer or identifier. COPE v1.2.5 was used to merge high-quality paired reads, and clonotypes were defined as unique nucleotide sequences. MiTCR v1.1 was used to align the clonotypes against IMGT TRBV, TRBD and TRBJ reference segments. Only V-J combinations with frequency above 0.0001, covering 99% to 99.2% of repertoires, were analysed. A TCS score was defined as the ratio between F50 (clonal expansion) and ExV (chaos), using BLOSUM62-based TCRdist between CDR3 peptides within each V-J. Welch's t-statistics and random forest reduced roughly 500 V-J features to 13, which were used in a naive Bayes classifier (R e1071). TCRdb took the public reads, trimmed them with fastp at Q25, ran MiXCR for clone calling and kept in-frame beta chains. For every CDR3 protein sequence, its rows merge into one entry that carries the most common genes and DNA. The V and J calls shown here were made by TCRdb, not taken from the authors' results. For this sample the table gives about 350,000 distinct CDR3 sequences, of which over 11% were detected only once. The ten most abundant clones make up just under 25% of the sample.

Germline trimming: 0 bases from V, 6 bases from J; junction bases outside gene matches: 10. The CDR3 sequence holds 17 residues, the cysteine and phenylalanine included. The CDR3 DNA has 51 bases and is translated from base 1. The germline V gene (reference sequence) specifies SGHAT as CDR1 and FQDESV as CDR2. The sequence joins TRBV11-1 to TRBJ2-3; 9 nucleotides in the junction match TRBD2. The receptor was isolated from a woman younger than 45 with Graves' hyperthyroidism. Sequencing was performed on blood. The bases read TGTGCCAGCAGCTTAGCCGGGACTAGCCCACGAAGGGATACGCAGTATTTT. Its amino acids are CASSLAGTSPRRDTQYF.